Listed below are T cell receptor beta chains from one sample, sequenced in a study of blood T cell repertoires in COVID-19. Assay: immunoSEQ multiplex PCR; the TCRdb copy retains only in-frame clones and omits some. In the table there are some 46,000 clones, about 70% of which are singletons. The sequenced sample consisted of peripheral blood. Source of these receptors: a man at least 80 years old with acute or convalescent COVID-19. Both conserved end residues are part of each CDR3. A D gene is named only where the DNA matches it firmly. Only part of the rows carry a size: once, few, many, or a class if the clone is expanded.

CDR3aa: CATSREGSGYGYTF
CDR3nt: TGTGCCACCAGCAGAGAGGGCTCTGGCTATGGCTACACCTTC
len: 14
d_gene: -
v_gene: TRBV15
abundance: -
j_gene: TRBJ1-2

CDR3aa: CASSQDHWLAGSGDQTSSYEQYF
CDR3nt: TGTGCCAGCAGCCAAGATCATTGGCTAGCGGGAAGTGGGGACCAAACGAGCTCCTACGAGCAGTACTTC
len: 23
d_gene: TRBD2
v_gene: TRBV3-1/TRBV3-2
abundance: -
j_gene: TRBJ2-7

CDR3aa: CASSSPGDTFTDTQYF
CDR3nt: TGTGCCAGCAGTTCCCCCGGGGACACTTTCACAGATACGCAGTATTTT
len: 16
d_gene: -
v_gene: TRBV28
abundance: -
j_gene: TRBJ2-3

CDR3aa: CASSLTSVDEQFF
CDR3nt: TGTGCCAGCAGCCTAACTAGCGTGGATGAGCAGTTCTTC
len: 13
d_gene: TRBD2
v_gene: TRBV9
abundance: few
j_gene: TRBJ2-1

CDR3aa: CASSPKIEELAGGPYNEQFF
CDR3nt: TGTGCCAGCAGCCCCAAGATTGAGGAACTAGCGGGAGGGCCCTACAATGAGCAGTTCTTC
len: 20
d_gene: TRBD2
v_gene: TRBV3-1/TRBV3-2
abundance: -
j_gene: TRBJ2-1

CDR3aa: CASSGTGYLNTEAFF
CDR3nt: TGTGCCAGTAGCGGGACAGGGTATCTGAACACTGAAGCTTTCTTT
len: 15
d_gene: TRBD1
v_gene: TRBV19
abundance: -
j_gene: TRBJ1-1

CDR3aa: CASSLAGTSGRNEQFF
CDR3nt: TGTGCCAGCAGCTTAGCCGGGACTAGCGGGAGAAATGAGCAGTTCTTC
len: 16
d_gene: TRBD2
v_gene: TRBV7-9
abundance: -
j_gene: TRBJ2-1

CDR3aa: CASSPTSGTTQYF
CDR3nt: TGTGCCAGCAGCCCAACTAGCGGGACGACGCAGTATTTT
len: 13
d_gene: TRBD2
v_gene: TRBV3-1/TRBV3-2
abundance: -
j_gene: TRBJ2-3

CDR3aa: CASSYRTSGSYNEQFF
CDR3nt: TGTGCCAGCAGTTACCGGACTAGCGGCTCCTACAATGAGCAGTTCTTC
len: 16
d_gene: TRBD2
v_gene: TRBV6-5
abundance: -
j_gene: TRBJ2-1

CDR3aa: CASSYRQNNQPQHF
CDR3nt: TGTGCCAGCAGTTACCGACAGAACAATCAGCCCCAGCATTTT
len: 14
d_gene: -
v_gene: TRBV2
abundance: -
j_gene: TRBJ1-5

CDR3aa: CASSLKAGHYNSPLHF
CDR3nt: TGTGCCAGCAGTCTTAAAGCGGGTCACTATAATTCACCCCTCCACTTT
len: 16
d_gene: -
v_gene: TRBV27
abundance: -
j_gene: TRBJ1-6

CDR3aa: CASTRGAGGLYEQYF
CDR3nt: TGTGCCAGCACTCGCGGGGCAGGGGGTTTATACGAGCAGTACTTC
len: 15
d_gene: -
v_gene: TRBV28
abundance: -
j_gene: TRBJ2-7

CDR3aa: CASSLEGGPRYTQYF
CDR3nt: TGTGCCAGCAGTTTAGAGGGAGGGCCGAGGTATACGCAGTATTTT
len: 15
d_gene: TRBD2
v_gene: TRBV28
abundance: -
j_gene: TRBJ2-3

CDR3aa: CASSPRTGGSNSPLHF
CDR3nt: TGTGCCAGCAGCCCACGGACAGGGGGAAGTAATTCACCCCTCCACTTT
len: 16
d_gene: TRBD1
v_gene: TRBV5-4
abundance: -
j_gene: TRBJ1-6

CDR3aa: CASSRLGAGGEQFF
CDR3nt: TGTGCCAGCAGCCGTCTTGGGGCAGGGGGTGAGCAGTTCTTC
len: 14
d_gene: TRBD1
v_gene: TRBV7-9
abundance: -
j_gene: TRBJ2-1

CDR3aa: CASRKTGAGTEAFF
CDR3nt: TGTGCCAGCAGAAAAACAGGGGCAGGCACTGAAGCTTTCTTT
len: 14
d_gene: TRBD1
v_gene: TRBV7-2
abundance: -
j_gene: TRBJ1-1

CDR3aa: CASSLYGQGKTGELFF
CDR3nt: TGTGCCAGCAGTTTATACGGGCAGGGAAAGACCGGGGAGCTGTTTTTT
len: 16
d_gene: -
v_gene: TRBV27
abundance: -
j_gene: TRBJ2-2